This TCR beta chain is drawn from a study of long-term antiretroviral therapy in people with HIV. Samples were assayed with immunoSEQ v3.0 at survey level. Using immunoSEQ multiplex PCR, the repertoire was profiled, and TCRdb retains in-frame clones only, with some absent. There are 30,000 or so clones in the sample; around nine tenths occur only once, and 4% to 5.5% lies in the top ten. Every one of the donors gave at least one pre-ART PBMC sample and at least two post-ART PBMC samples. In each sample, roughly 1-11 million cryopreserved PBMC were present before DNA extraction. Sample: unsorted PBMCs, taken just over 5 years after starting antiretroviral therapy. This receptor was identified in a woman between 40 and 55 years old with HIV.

The CDR3 DNA follows: TGTGCCAGTAGTACTACCGGCGGGACAGATAGCAATGGCTACACCTTC. The encoded protein is CASSTTGGTDSNGYTF. The chain links TRBV19 to TRBJ1-2; 7 bases align to TRBD1. The CDR3 contains 16 residues. V was clipped by 4 bases and J by 6 bases; unmatched bases: 14. The germline gives CDR1 LNHDA, CDR2 SQIVND (reference sequence).